This T cell receptor (beta chain) was sequenced for a study of cytomegalovirus exposure and HLA in healthy donors. Germline V gene data show CDR1 as SEHNR and CDR2 as FQNEAQ (reference sequence). There are 14 residues in the CDR3. With 5 bases clipped from V and 4 bases from J, the junction kept 5 bases outside the gene matches. Whole-study results and caveats: Some 17,000 TCR beta sequences were associated with HLA alleles at 0.05 false discovery rate in a later analysis. TCR beta chains numbering more than 150 were designated cytomegalovirus-associated. Most observed TCR sequences were rare, whereas some public TCRs were detected in many donors.

With respect to this clone: The antigen remains unidentified.

The PCR had 60 Vbeta and 13 Jbeta primers. TCRdb's copy holds only in-frame clones and misses some; the assay was immunoSEQ multiplex PCR. This table has some 130,000 clones, roughly 62% appearing once. The V and J genes are TRBV7-9 and TRBJ1-1; TRBD1 matches at 9 bases. The origin of this receptor is a man aged 25-45 years in good health and CMV-seropositive. Sequencing used PBMCs. The CDR3 spells CASSPGQGSTEAFF. The CDR3 region has the DNA TGTGCCAGCAGCCCAGGACAGGGGAGCACTGAAGCTTTCTTT.